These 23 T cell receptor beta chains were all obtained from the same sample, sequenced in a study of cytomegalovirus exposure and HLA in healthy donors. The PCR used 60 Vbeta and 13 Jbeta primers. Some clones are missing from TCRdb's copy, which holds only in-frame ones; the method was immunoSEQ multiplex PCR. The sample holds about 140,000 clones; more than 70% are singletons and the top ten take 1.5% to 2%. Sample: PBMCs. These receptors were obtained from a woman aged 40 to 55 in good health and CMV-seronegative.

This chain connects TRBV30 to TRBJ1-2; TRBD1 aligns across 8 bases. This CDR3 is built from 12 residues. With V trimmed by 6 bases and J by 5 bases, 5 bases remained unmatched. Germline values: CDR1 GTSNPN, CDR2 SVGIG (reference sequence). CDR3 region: CACTGGSYGYTF. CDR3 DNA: TGTGCCTGCACAGGGGGATCTTATGGCTACACCTTC.

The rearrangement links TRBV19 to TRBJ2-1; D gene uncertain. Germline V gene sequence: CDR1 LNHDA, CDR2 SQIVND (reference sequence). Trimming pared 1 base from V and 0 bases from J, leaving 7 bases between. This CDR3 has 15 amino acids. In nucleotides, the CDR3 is TGTGCCAGTAGTATAGGGGCGAGCTCCTACAATGAGCAGTTCTTC. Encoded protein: CASSIGASSYNEQFF.

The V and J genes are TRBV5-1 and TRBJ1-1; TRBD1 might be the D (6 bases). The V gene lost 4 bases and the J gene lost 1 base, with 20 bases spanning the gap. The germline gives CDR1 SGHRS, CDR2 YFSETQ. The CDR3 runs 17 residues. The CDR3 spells CASSPKDRTEWNTEAFF. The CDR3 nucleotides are TGCGCCAGCAGCCCCAAGGACAGAACAGAATGGAACACTGAAGCTTTCTTT.

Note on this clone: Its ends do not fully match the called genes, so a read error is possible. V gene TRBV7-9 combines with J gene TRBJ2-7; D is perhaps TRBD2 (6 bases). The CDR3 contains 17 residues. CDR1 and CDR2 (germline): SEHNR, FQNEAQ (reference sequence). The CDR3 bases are TGTTCCAGCAGCCCCCCGTTAGGGAGCGGGCGCTCCTACGAGCAGTACTTC. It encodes CSSSPPLGSGRSYEQYF.

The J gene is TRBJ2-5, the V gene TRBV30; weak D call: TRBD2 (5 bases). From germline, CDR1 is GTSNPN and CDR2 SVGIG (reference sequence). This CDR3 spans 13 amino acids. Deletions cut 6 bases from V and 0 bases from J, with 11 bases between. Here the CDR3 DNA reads TGTGCCTGTGACGCGGGCGACCAAGAGACCCAGTACTTC. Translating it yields CACDAGDQETQYF.

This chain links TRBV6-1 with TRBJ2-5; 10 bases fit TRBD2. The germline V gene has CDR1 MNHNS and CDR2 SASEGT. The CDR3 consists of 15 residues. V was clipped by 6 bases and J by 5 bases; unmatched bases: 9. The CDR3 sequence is CASSPTSGVKETQYF. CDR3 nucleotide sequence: TGTGCCAGCAGCCCTACTAGCGGGGTTAAGGAGACCCAGTACTTC.

The CDR3 spells CASTRAPAGETQYF. In nucleotides, the CDR3 is TGTGCCAGCACCCGGGCCCCAGCGGGAGAGACCCAGTACTTC. V is TRBV7-2 and J is TRBJ2-5; D is perhaps TRBD2 (6 bases). Germline loops: CDR1 SGHTA, CDR2 FQGNSA. The length of the CDR3 is 14 residues. The V and J ends lost 7 bases and 4 bases respectively, with 16 bases between them.

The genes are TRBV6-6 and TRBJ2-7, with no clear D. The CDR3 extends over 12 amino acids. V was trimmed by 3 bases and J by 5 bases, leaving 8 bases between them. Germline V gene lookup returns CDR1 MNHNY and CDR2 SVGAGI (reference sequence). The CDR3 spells CASSYSWHEQYF. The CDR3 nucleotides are TGTGCCAGCAGTTATAGCTGGCACGAGCAGTACTTC.

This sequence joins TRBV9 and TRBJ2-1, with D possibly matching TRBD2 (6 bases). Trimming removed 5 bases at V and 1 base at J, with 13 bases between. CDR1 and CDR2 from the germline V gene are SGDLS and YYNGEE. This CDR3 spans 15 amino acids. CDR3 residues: CASRWSGGSYNEQFF. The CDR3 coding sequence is TGTGCCAGCAGATGGTCCGGGGGATCCTACAATGAGCAGTTCTTC.

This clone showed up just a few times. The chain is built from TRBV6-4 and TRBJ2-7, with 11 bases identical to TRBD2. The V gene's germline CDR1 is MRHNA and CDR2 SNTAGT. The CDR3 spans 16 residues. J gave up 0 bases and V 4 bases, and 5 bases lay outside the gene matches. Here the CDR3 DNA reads TGTGCCAGCAGTGGGACTAGCGGGCACATCTCCTACGAGCAGTACTTC. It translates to CASSGTSGHISYEQYF.

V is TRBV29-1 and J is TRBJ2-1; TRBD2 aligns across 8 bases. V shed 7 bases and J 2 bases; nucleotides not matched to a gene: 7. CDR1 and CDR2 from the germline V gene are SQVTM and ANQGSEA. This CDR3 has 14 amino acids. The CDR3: CSANRGGAYNEQFF. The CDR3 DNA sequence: TGCAGCGCCAACCGGGGGGGGGCCTACAATGAGCAGTTCTTC.

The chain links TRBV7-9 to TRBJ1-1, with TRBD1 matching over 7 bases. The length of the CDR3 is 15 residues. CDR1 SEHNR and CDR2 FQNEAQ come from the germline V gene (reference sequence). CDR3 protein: CSIMDRSLLDTEAFF. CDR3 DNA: TGTTCCATCATGGACAGGTCCTTACTGGACACTGAAGCTTTCTTT.

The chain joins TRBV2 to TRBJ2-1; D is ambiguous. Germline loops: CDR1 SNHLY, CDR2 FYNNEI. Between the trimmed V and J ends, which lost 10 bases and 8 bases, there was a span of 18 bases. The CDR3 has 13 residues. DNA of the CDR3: TGTGCCACAGCGCCAAGGTCTGTCGATGAGCAGTTCTTC. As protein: CATAPRSVDEQFF.

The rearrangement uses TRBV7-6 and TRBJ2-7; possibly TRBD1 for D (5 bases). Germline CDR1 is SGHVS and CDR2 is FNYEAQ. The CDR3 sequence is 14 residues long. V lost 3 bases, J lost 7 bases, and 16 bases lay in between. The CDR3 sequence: CASSFTGTLREQYF. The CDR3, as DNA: TGTGCCAGCAGCTTCACAGGAACCCTTCGGGAGCAGTACTTC.

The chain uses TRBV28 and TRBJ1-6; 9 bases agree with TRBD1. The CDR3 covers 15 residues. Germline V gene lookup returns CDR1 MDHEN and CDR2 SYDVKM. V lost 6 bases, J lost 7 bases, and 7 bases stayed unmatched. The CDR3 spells CASRSWTGENSPLHF. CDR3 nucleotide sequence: TGTGCCAGCAGAAGTTGGACAGGGGAAAATTCACCCCTCCACTTT.

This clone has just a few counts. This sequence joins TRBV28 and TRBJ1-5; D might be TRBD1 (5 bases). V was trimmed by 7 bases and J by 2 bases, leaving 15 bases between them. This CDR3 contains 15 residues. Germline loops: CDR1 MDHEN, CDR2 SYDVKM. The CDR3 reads CASTLSPGGNQPQHF. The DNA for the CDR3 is TGTGCCAGCACACTCTCGCCGGGGGGCAATCAGCCCCAGCATTTT.

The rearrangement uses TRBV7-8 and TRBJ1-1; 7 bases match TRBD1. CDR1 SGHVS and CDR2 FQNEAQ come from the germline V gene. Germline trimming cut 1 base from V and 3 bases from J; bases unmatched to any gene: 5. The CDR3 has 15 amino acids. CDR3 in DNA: TGTGCCAGCAGCTTAGTTTCTACAGGGGACACTGAAGCTTTCTTT. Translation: CASSLVSTGDTEAFF.

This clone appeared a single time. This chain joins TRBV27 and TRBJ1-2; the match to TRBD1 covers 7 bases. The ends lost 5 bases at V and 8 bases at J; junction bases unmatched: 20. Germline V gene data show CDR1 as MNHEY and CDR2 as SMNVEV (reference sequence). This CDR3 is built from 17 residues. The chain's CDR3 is CASSHSVRPAGGSGYTF. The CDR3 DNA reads TGTGCCAGCAGTCACAGCGTACGTCCGGCAGGGGGGTCGGGCTACACCTTC.

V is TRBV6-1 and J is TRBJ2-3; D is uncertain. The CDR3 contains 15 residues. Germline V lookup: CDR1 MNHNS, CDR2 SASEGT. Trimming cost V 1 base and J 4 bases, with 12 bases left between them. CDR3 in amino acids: CASSEGRSGSDTQYF. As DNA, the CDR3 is TGTGCCAGCAGTGAAGGTCGGTCAGGTTCAGATACGCAGTATTTT.

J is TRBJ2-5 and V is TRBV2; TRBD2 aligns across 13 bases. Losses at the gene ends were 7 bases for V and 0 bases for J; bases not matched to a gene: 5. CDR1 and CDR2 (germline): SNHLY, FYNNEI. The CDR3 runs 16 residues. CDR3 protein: CASTLGLAGNQETQYF. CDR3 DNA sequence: TGTGCCAGCACCCTGGGACTAGCGGGAAACCAAGAGACCCAGTACTTC. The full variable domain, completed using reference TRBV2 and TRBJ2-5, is EPEVTQTPSHQVTQMGQEVILRCVPISNHLYFYWYRQILGQKVEFLVSFYNNEISEKSEIFDDQFSVERPDGSNFTLKIRSTKLEDSAMYFCASTLGLAGNQETQYFGPGTRLLVL.

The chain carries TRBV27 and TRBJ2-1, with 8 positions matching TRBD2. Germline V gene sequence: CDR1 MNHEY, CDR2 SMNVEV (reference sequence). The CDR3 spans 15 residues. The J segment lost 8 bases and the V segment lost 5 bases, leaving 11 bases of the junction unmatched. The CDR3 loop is CASSAIAGWTDEQFF. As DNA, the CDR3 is TGTGCCAGCAGTGCCATAGCGGGATGGACCGATGAGCAGTTCTTC.

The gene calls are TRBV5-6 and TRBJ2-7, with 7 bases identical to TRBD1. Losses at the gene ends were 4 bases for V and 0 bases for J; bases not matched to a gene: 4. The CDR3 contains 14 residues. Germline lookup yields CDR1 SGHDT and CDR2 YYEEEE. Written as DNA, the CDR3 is TGTGCCAGCAGCCTCGGGACAGACTCCTACGAGCAGTACTTC. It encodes CASSLGTDSYEQYF.

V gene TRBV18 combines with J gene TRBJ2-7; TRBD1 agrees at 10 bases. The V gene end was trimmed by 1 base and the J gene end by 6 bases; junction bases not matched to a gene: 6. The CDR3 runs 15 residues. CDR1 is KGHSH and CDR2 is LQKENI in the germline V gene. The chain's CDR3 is CASSPHPTGGGEQYF. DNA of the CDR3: TGTGCCAGCTCACCACACCCGACAGGGGGCGGCGAGCAGTACTTC.